One TCR beta chain is described in this entry. Its antigen is as yet unknown. PCR involved 60 Vbeta and 13 Jbeta primers. Libraries were prepared by immunoSEQ multiplex PCR; TCRdb keeps only in-frame clonotypes and omits some of them. The specimen's table records 95,000 to 110,000 clones. Healthy bone marrow donors made up the donor group. The source of the sample is a study of cytomegalovirus exposure and HLA in healthy donors. Whole-study results and caveats: Analysis was carried out at a later point, and it linked a missense DCLRE1C variant to TCR beta V- and J-gene trimming. Some highly shared sequence variants likely arose as a pipeline artifact. A classifier reportedly called cytomegalovirus status with high sensitivity and specificity.

The sequence derives from a man aged 40-49 years in good health and CMV-seronegative. What was sequenced was PBMCs.

CDR3 DNA: TGCGCCAGCAGCCAAGATTTCCCTTATTCAAGGGGATGGGGGGAGCTGTTTTTT. Translating gives CASSQDFPYSRGWGELFF. The rearrangement joins TRBV4-3 to TRBJ2-2; perhaps TRBD1 as D (5 bases). In germline, CDR1 is LGHNA, CDR2 YSLEER. Trimming took 0 bases from V and 8 from J, leaving 22 bases between them. The CDR3 loop spans 18 amino acids.